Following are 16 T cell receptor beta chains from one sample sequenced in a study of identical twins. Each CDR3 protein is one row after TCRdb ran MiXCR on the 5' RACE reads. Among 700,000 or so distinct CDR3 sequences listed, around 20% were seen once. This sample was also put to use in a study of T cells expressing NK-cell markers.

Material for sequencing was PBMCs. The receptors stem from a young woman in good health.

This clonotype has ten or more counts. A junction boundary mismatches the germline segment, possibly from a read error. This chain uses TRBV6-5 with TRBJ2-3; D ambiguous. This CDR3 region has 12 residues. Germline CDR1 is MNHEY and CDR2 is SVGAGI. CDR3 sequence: CASSYSGDTQYF. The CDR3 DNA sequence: TGCGCCAGCAGCTACTCCGGGGATACGCAGTATTTT.

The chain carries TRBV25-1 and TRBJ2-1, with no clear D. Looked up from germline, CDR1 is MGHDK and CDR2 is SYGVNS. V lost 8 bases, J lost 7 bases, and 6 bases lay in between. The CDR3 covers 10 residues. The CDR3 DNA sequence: TGTGCCAGCGGGGAAAATGAGCAGTTCTTC. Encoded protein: CASGENEQFF.

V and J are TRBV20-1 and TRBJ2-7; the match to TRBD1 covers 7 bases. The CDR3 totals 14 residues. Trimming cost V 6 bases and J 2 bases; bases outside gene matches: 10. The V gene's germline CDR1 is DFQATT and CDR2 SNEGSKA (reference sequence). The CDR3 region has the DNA TGCAGTGCGAGCCACGGGACAGCTACCTACGAGCAGTACTTC. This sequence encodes CSASHGTATYEQYF.

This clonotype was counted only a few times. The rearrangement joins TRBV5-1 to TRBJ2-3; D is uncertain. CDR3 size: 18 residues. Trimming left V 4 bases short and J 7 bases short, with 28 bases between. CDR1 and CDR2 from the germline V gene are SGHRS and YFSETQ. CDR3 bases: TGCGCCAGCAGCACCGGAAGGTCCAGATACGCTGCCACCCATACGCAGTATTTT. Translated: CASSTGRSRYAATHTQYF.

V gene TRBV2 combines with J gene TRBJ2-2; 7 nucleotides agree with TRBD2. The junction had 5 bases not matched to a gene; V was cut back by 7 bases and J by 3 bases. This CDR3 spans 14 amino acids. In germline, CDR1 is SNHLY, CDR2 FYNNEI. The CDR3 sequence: CASNLRGDTGELFF. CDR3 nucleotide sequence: TGTGCCAGCAACCTTCGGGGGGACACCGGGGAGCTGTTTTTT.

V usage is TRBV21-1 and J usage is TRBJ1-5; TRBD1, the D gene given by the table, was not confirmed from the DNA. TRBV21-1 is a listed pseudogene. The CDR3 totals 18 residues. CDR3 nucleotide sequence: TGTGCCAGCAGCAAAGGAAACCGGGAAAAATATAGCAATCAGCCCCAGCATTTT. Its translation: CASSKGNREKYSNQPQHF.

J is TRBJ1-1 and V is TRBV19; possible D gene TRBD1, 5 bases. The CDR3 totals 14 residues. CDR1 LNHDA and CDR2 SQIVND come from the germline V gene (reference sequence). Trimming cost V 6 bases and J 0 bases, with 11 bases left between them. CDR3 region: CASRQLTVNTEAFF. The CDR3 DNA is TGTGCCAGTAGGCAACTGACAGTGAACACTGAAGCTTTCTTT.

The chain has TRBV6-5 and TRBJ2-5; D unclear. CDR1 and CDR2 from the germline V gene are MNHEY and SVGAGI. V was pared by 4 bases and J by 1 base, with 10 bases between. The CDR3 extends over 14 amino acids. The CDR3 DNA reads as TGTGCCAGCAGTTTAATGTCCTCCCAAGAGACCCAGTACTTC. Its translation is CASSLMSSQETQYF.

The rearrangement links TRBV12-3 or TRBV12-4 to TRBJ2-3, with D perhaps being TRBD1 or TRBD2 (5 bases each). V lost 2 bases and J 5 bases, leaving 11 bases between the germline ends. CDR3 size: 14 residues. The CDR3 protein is CASSLWGEGDTQYF. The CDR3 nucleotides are TGTGCCAGCAGTTTATGGGGCGAGGGAGATACGCAGTATTTT.

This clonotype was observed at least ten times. The CDR3 sequence: CASSEFPGQYF. In DNA form, the CDR3 reads TGTGCCAGCAGCGAATTCCCCGGGCAGTACTTC. V and J are TRBV7-9 and TRBJ2-7; D is unresolved. The CDR3 spans 11 residues. V lost 5 bases and J 9 bases, leaving 11 bases between the germline ends. Germline V CDR1 and CDR2: SEHNR, FQNEAQ (reference sequence).

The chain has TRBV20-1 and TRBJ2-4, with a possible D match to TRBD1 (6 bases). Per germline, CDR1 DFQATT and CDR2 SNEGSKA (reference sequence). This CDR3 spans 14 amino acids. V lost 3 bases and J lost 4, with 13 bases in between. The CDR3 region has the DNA TGCAGTGCTAGCCCCCAGGGGCTAAAAAACATTCAGTACTTC. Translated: CSASPQGLKNIQYF.

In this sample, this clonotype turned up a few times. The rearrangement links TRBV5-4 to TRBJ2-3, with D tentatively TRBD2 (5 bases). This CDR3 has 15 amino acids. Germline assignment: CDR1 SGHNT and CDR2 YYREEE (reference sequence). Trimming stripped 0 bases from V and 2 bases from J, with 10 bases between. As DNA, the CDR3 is TGTGCCAGCAGCTTGGCTGGACTTTTCACAGATACGCAGTATTTT. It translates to CASSLAGLFTDTQYF.

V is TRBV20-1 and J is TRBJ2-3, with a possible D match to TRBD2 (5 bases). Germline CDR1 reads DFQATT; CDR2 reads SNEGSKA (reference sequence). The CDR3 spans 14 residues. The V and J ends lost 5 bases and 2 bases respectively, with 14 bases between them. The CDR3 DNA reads TGCAGTGCTGTTAGCAAGCGGCCCACAGATACGCAGTATTTT. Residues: CSAVSKRPTDTQYF.

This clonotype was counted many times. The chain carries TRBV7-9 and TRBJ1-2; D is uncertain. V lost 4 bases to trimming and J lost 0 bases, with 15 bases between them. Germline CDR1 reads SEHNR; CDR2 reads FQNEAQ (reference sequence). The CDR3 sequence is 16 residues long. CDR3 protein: CASSSPDGGTNYGYTF. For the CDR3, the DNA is TGTGCCAGCAGCTCCCCGGACGGAGGGACTAACTATGGCTACACCTTC. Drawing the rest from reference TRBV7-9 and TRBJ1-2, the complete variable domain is DTGVSQNPRHKITKRGQNVTFRCDPISEHNRLYWYRQTLGQGPEFLTYFQNEAQLEKSRLLSDRFSAERPKGSFSTLEIQRTEQGDSAMYLCASSSPDGGTNYGYTFGSGTRLTVV.

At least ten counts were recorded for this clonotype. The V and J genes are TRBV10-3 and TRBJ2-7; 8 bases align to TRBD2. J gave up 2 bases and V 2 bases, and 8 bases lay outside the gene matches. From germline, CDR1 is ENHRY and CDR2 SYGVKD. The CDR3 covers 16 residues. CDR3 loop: CAISETSTSAPYEQYF. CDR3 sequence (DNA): TGTGCCATCAGTGAGACCTCGACTAGCGCGCCCTACGAGCAGTACTTC.

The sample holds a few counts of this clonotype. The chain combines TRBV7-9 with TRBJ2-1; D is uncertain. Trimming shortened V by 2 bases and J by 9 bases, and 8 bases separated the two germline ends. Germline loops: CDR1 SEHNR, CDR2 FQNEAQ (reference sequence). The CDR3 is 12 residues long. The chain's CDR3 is CASSLHEFEQFF. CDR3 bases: TGTGCCAGCAGCTTACATGAGTTTGAGCAGTTCTTC.